Described below is a single T cell receptor (beta chain) sequence and its context. The sample originates from a study of blood T cell repertoires in COVID-19. At the level of the study: The samples span acute and convalescent COVID-19 from the United States, Italy and Spain. PBMCs, B-cell-depleted T cells, or T cells were the source of the cDNA or gDNA that made up the material.

Original methodology: The assay estimated nucleated cells by amplifying reference gene primers. This table comes from immunoSEQ multiplex PCR, and its TCRdb copy is limited to in-frame clones, with some not included. The V and J calls and clone size come from that table; D and trimming were worked out from the DNA. The sample yields roughly 250,000 clones, 70% to 85% seen once. V shed 0 bases and J shed 7 bases, with 13 bases lying between them. CDR3 size: 15 residues. Per germline, CDR1 MNHEY and CDR2 SMNVEV (reference sequence). Specimen: peripheral blood. The gene calls are TRBV27 and TRBJ1-5, with a tentative D call TRBD1 (5 bases). The source of this sequence is a woman between 35 and 50 years old with active or convalescent COVID-19. CDR3 protein: CASSLSGQGFQPQHF. CDR3 nucleotide sequence: TGTGCCAGCAGTTTATCGGGGCAGGGATTCCAGCCCCAGCATTTT.